The present entry profiles one TCR beta chain with its context. The length of the CDR3 is 16 residues. Germline V lookup: CDR1 SEHNR, CDR2 FQNEAQ (reference sequence). Trimming shortened V by 6 bases and J by 4 bases, and 20 bases separated the two germline ends. Assay: immunoSEQ multiplex PCR; the TCRdb copy retains only in-frame clones and omits some. The sample records around 62,000 clones, around 89% being singletons. The sample belongs to a study of T cell changes during pregnancy in multiple sclerosis. The chain uses TRBV7-9 and TRBJ2-3, with a possible D match to TRBD1 (5 bases). The receptor was derived from a female donor with multiple sclerosis, enrolled in a pregnancy study. Specimen: peripheral blood, collected in the first trimester of pregnancy. The CDR3 protein is CASRPRVGMRPDTQYF. The CDR3, as DNA: TGTGCCAGCAGGCCCAGGGTGGGTATGAGACCAGATACGCAGTATTTT.